This TCR beta chain was identified in a study of blood T cell repertoires in COVID-19. V lost 2 bases, J lost 4 bases, and 14 bases lay in between. The CDR3 is made up of 15 amino acids. Germline V gene data show CDR1 as SNHLY and CDR2 as FYNNEI. Only in-frame clones appear in the TCRdb table, and some are missing; sequencing was by immunoSEQ multiplex PCR. The repertoire includes about 100,000 clones, 80% to 95% of them detected once, and roughly 2.1% sits in the top ten. Specimen: peripheral blood. The origin of this receptor is a woman in her fifties or sixties with COVID-19, enrolled during active disease. The chain links TRBV2 to TRBJ1-1, with D unresolved. As DNA, the CDR3 is TGTGCCAGCAGTGAATATGGGTCGGAGGGCACTGAAGCTTTCTTT. Translating gives CASSEYGSEGTEAFF.